The T cell receptor (beta chain) described here comes from a study of T cell changes during pregnancy in multiple sclerosis. Clones were read by immunoSEQ multiplex PCR, and TCRdb kept only the in-frame ones, dropping some. The sample lists 40,000 to 45,000 clones; 90% were seen once. Germline V lookup: CDR1 GTSNPN, CDR2 SVGIG (reference sequence). This CDR3 is built from 13 residues. Deletions cut 4 bases from V and 2 bases from J, with 12 bases between. The clonotype comes from a female donor with multiple sclerosis, enrolled in a pregnancy study. Sequencing used CD8+ T cells from peripheral blood mononuclear cells, obtained in the third trimester of pregnancy. This chain links TRBV30 with TRBJ2-7; maybe TRBD2 (5 bases). In DNA, the CDR3 is TGTGCCTGGACCTCGACGGGAACCTACGAGCAGTACTTC. Its protein is CAWTSTGTYEQYF.